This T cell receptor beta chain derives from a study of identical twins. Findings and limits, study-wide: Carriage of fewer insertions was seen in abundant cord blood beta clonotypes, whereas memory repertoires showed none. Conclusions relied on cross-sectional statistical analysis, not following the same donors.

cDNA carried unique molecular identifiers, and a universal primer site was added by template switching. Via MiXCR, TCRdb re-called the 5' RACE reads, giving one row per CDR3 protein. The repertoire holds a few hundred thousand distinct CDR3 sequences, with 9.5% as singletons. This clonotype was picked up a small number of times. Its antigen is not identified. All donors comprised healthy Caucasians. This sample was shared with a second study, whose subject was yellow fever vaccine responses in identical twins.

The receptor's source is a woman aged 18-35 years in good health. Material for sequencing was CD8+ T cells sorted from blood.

CDR3 sequence reads: CASRERTSASDEQFF. CDR3 DNA sequence: TGTGCCAGCAGGGAACGGACTAGTGCATCGGATGAGCAGTTCTTC. The genes are TRBV28 and TRBJ2-1; TRBD2 aligns across 7 bases. Looked up from germline, CDR1 is MDHEN and CDR2 is SYDVKM. The CDR3 is made up of 15 amino acids. V dropped 6 bases and J dropped 8; count of bases not matched to a gene: 13.